The clone carrying this TCR beta chain has ten or more counts. What it binds is unknown. Overall study findings and caveats: Whole repertoires were not studied in the larger cohort, only one V-J beta rearrangement. The TCR gene usage of tumor memory CD4+ T cells clustered together with blood and lymph node memory CD4+ cells and with lymph node naive CD4+ cells. Tumor Treg TCRs overlapped most with tumor naive CD4+ cells.

Tregs were sorted as CD4+CD25+CD127-/low cells. Constant-region reverse primers amplified full-length variable regions, followed by semi-nested Nested Universal Primer A PCR. TCRdb passed the 5' RACE reads through MiXCR, listing each CDR3 protein once. The sample contains about 32,000 distinct CDR3 sequences, 25% to 30% of which appear only once. V lost 7 bases to trimming and J lost 3 bases; unmatched junction nucleotides: 3. This CDR3 is built from 12 residues. Looked up from germline, CDR1 is SQVTM and CDR2 is ANQGSEA. The specimen sequenced was tumor-infiltrating Tregs sorted from the breast tumor. The gene calls are TRBV29-1 and TRBJ2-3, with 8 bases matching TRBD2. The source of this sequence is a female donor with breast cancer. CDR3 residues: CSAERETDTQYF. Written as DNA, the CDR3 is TGCAGCGCGGAGCGGGAGACAGATACGCAGTATTTT.